The 30 T cell receptor beta chains below were found in one sample sequenced in a study of blood T cell repertoires in COVID-19. This table comes from immunoSEQ multiplex PCR, and its TCRdb copy is limited to in-frame clones, with some not included. The sample lists under 300,000 clones, around 80% occurring once. The source material was peripheral blood. These receptors were collected from a woman aged 40-49 years with active or convalescent COVID-19.

The chain employs TRBV3-1 (or the pseudogene TRBV3-2) and TRBJ1-1; D gene uncertain. V lost 1 base, J lost 3 bases, and 6 bases lay in between. The germline CDR1 and CDR2 sequences are LGHDT and YNNKEL (reference sequence). CDR3 length: 13 residues. The CDR3 coding sequence is TGTGCCAGCAGCCAAGTCCGAGACACTGAAGCTTTCTTT. Residues: CASSQVRDTEAFF.

The J gene is TRBJ1-1, the V gene TRBV6-5; 9 bases map to TRBD1. The CDR3 totals 15 residues. Germline-derived CDR1 and CDR2 are MNHEY and SVGAGI. V was clipped by 5 bases and J by 5 bases; unmatched bases: 9. Here the CDR3 reads CASSKRDREFTEAFF. The CDR3 nucleotides read TGTGCCAGCAGTAAAAGGGACAGGGAATTTACTGAAGCTTTCTTT.

This sequence joins TRBV25-1 and TRBJ2-1; a weak D match, TRBD1 (6 bases). Looked up from germline, CDR1 is MGHDK and CDR2 is SYGVNS. The CDR3 sequence is 15 residues long. Trimming took off 8 bases at V and 5 bases at J, with 19 bases between the two ends. CDR3 loop: CASGRNRDKDNEQFF. CDR3 bases: TGTGCCAGCGGACGAAACCGGGACAAAGACAATGAGCAGTTCTTC.

This CDR3 reads CASSLAGSADTQYF. For the CDR3, the DNA is TGCGCCAGCAGCTTGGCTGGGAGCGCAGATACGCAGTATTTT. V is TRBV5-1 and J is TRBJ2-3, with D possibly TRBD2 on 5 matching bases. Germline CDR1 reads SGHRS; CDR2 reads YFSETQ. The CDR3 spans 14 residues. The V and J ends lost 0 bases and 4 bases respectively, with 9 bases between them.

V gene TRBV6-6 combines with J gene TRBJ1-6; possibly TRBD1 for D (5 bases). This CDR3 has 16 residues. V was clipped by 6 bases and J by 6 bases, with 18 bases between them. Germline CDR1 is MNHNY and CDR2 is SVGAGI (reference sequence). This chain's CDR3 is CASRGGEGGVNSPLHF. The CDR3 DNA follows: TGTGCCAGCAGGGGAGGTGAGGGAGGGGTTAATTCACCCCTCCACTTT.

The chain is built from TRBV5-6 and TRBJ1-5; the D gene is possibly TRBD1 (5 bases). CDR3 length: 13 residues. Germline V gene data show CDR1 as SGHDT and CDR2 as YYEEEE. Trimming removed 1 base from V and 7 bases from J, with 9 bases in between. CDR3 nucleotide sequence: TGTGCCAGCAGCTTGCAGGGATACCAGCCCCAGCATTTT. Its protein product is CASSLQGYQPQHF.

The genes are TRBV5-1 and TRBJ2-3; D gene uncertain. The CDR3 spans 14 residues. Germline CDR1 SGHRS, CDR2 YFSETQ. Trimming took 2 bases from V and 5 from J, leaving 12 bases between them. The CDR3 spells CASSFSFPGDTQYF. DNA for the CDR3: TGCGCCAGCAGCTTTTCCTTCCCGGGAGATACGCAGTATTTT.

The chain is built from TRBV10-3 and TRBJ2-5; D possibly corresponds to TRBD1 (6 bases). Germline-derived CDR1 and CDR2 are ENHRY and SYGVKD. This CDR3 is built from 14 residues. The V end was cut by 3 bases, the J end by 5 bases, with 13 bases between. CDR3 residues: CAISDGRGQETQYF. The DNA of the CDR3 is TGTGCCATCAGTGACGGCAGGGGCCAGGAGACCCAGTACTTC.

The chain couples TRBV6-5 to TRBJ1-5; D possibly corresponds to TRBD1 (6 bases). The CDR3 covers 13 residues. From germline, CDR1 is MNHEY and CDR2 SVGAGI. V lost 6 bases and J lost 13, with 19 bases in between. CDR3 DNA: TGTGCCAGCAGCCGGGCAGGGGTGGGGTTGCAGCATTTT. Its translation: CASSRAGVGLQHF.

The V gene is TRBV6-1, the J gene TRBJ2-5; D may be TRBD1 (7 bases). V dropped 5 bases and J dropped 5 bases, with 12 bases sitting between them. The CDR3 runs 13 residues. CDR1 and CDR2 from the germline V gene are MNHNS and SASEGT. CDR3 nucleotides: TGTGCCAGCAGTACAGGGGCGGGGGAGACCCAGTACTTC. It is translated as CASSTGAGETQYF.

The chain employs TRBV11-2 and TRBJ2-7; a weak D match, TRBD2 (5 bases). Germline CDR1 is SGHAT and CDR2 is FQNNGV. This CDR3 has 15 amino acids. The V and J ends lost 1 base and 5 bases respectively, with 15 bases between them. DNA of the CDR3: TGTGCCAGCAGCTTAGTCGAGGGAGACTATAACGAGCAGTACTTC. This encodes CASSLVEGDYNEQYF.

The rearrangement joins TRBV6-5 to TRBJ1-1; 7 bases are a match to TRBD1. This CDR3 is 14 amino acids long. CDR1 and CDR2 (germline): MNHEY, SVGAGI. Trimming removed 5 bases from V and 6 bases from J; junction bases left unmatched: 9. CDR3 sequence (DNA): TGTGCCAGCAGTATCACACGACAGGGATCTGAAGCTTTCTTT. Its protein product is CASSITRQGSEAFF.

This clone was recorded only once. V usage is TRBV13 and J usage is TRBJ1-3; D remains unclear. Trimming took off 5 bases at V and 0 bases at J, with 8 bases between the two ends. The CDR3 contains 14 residues. Per the germline V gene, CDR1 is PRHDT and CDR2 is FYEKMQ (reference sequence). CDR3 in amino acids: CASSRSISGNTIYF. The CDR3 DNA is TGTGCCAGCAGCCGGTCGATCTCTGGAAACACCATATATTTT.

This sequence joins TRBV5-1 and TRBJ2-2, with TRBD2 matching 10 bases. Germline CDR1 and CDR2: SGHRS and YFSETQ. V shed 4 bases and J 7 bases; nucleotides not matched to a gene: 7. The CDR3 length is 15 residues. CDR3 DNA sequence: TGCGCCAGCAGCGTAACTAGCGGGGTCGGCGGGGAGCTGTTTTTT. It encodes CASSVTSGVGGELFF.

This clone was observed a few times. The J gene is TRBJ1-6, the V gene TRBV10-1; weak D call: TRBD1 (6 bases). Germline CDR1 is WNHNN and CDR2 is SYGVQD (reference sequence). The CDR3 spans 16 residues. V was shortened by 5 bases and J by 6 bases, with 17 bases between the two germline ends. The CDR3 loop is CASSPFRTEINSPLHF. CDR3 nucleotides: TGCGCCAGCAGTCCTTTCAGGACAGAAATTAATTCACCCCTCCACTTT.

The CDR3 region has the DNA TGTGCCAGCTCACCACGCGGCTTCTCCTCGGGAGGCTACACCTTC. Translating it yields CASSPRGFSSGGYTF. The rearrangement uses TRBV18 and TRBJ1-2; D gene unclear. This CDR3 has 15 residues. Trimming removed 1 base from V and 8 bases from J, with 17 bases in between. The germline V gene has CDR1 KGHSH and CDR2 LQKENI.

This clone has just a few counts. The gene calls are TRBV5-1 and TRBJ2-1, with D perhaps TRBD1 (5 bases). The CDR3 length is 15 residues. Germline V gene sequence: CDR1 SGHRS, CDR2 YFSETQ. V was cut by 0 bases and J by 2 bases, with 9 bases left in between. The CDR3 sequence is CASSLVQGTYNEQFF. DNA of the CDR3: TGCGCCAGCAGCTTGGTCCAGGGAACCTACAATGAGCAGTTCTTC.

The chain joins TRBV2 to TRBJ1-2; D perhaps matches TRBD1 (6 bases). The length of the CDR3 is 16 residues. V lost 6 bases and J lost 4, with 21 bases in between. Germline CDR1 reads SNHLY; CDR2 reads FYNNEI. CDR3: CASRGARGDAIYGYTF. The CDR3 DNA reads TGTGCCAGCAGGGGGGCACGAGGGGACGCTATCTATGGCTACACCTTC.

A word on this clone: This specimen includes other DNA sequences encoding the same CDR3. The chain has TRBV3-1 (or the pseudogene TRBV3-2) and TRBJ2-3; 9 bases are shared with TRBD2. The V segment lost 4 bases and the J segment 3 bases; nucleotides outside the gene matches: 5. The CDR3 loop spans 15 amino acids. In germline, CDR1 is LGHDT, CDR2 YNNKEL (reference sequence). Here the CDR3 DNA reads TGTGCCAGCAGCCCGCGGGGGGGCCTGACAGATACGCAGTATTTT. Translation gives CASSPRGGLTDTQYF.

The chain combines TRBV4-1 with TRBJ1-5; possibly TRBD1 for D (6 bases). This CDR3 region has 17 residues. Germline V gives CDR1 MGHRA, CDR2 YSYEKL. The V end was cut by 3 bases, the J end by 2 bases, with 17 bases between. In DNA, the CDR3 is TGCGCCAGCAGCCAGCAATACGGACAGCTCCGCAATCAGCCCCAGCATTTT. This translates into CASSQQYGQLRNQPQHF.

The chain links TRBV7-5 to TRBJ1-2; TRBD1, the D gene given by the table, was not confirmed from the DNA. TRBV7-5 is a pseudogene segment. The CDR3 is 17 residues long. CDR3 residues: CVRSTDRSGRINYGYTF. CDR3 nucleotide sequence: TGTGTCAGAAGCACGGACAGGTCTGGACGGATTAACTATGGCTACACCTTC.

The gene calls are TRBV30 and TRBJ2-2; D call uncertain. The germline gives CDR1 GTSNPN, CDR2 SVGIG (reference sequence). The CDR3 sequence is 13 residues long. V lost 0 bases to trimming and J lost 5 bases, with 7 bases between them. CDR3 bases: TGTGCCTGGAGTGTACAGACAACCGGGGAGCTGTTTTTT. This sequence encodes CAWSVQTTGELFF.

V and J are TRBV7-9 and TRBJ1-6; D perhaps matches TRBD1 (6 bases). Trimming shortened V by 0 bases and J by 8 bases, and 14 bases separated the two germline ends. CDR1 is SEHNR, CDR2 FQNEAQ, per germline (reference sequence). The CDR3 runs to 16 residues. The CDR3 nucleotides read TGTGCCAGCAGCTTAGCGTACACAGGGATCCATTCACCCCTCCACTTT. It translates to CASSLAYTGIHSPLHF.

This clone showed up just once. CDR3 residues: CASIGASYNEQFF. In nucleotides, the CDR3 is TGTGCCTCAATTGGGGCCTCCTACAATGAGCAGTTCTTC. The chain has TRBV30 and TRBJ2-1, with D possibly TRBD1 on 5 matching bases. Germline loops: CDR1 GTSNPN, CDR2 SVGIG (reference sequence). The CDR3 extends over 13 amino acids. With 7 bases removed from V and 0 bases from J, the gap between germline ends came to 10 bases.

This clone has at least ten counts. The chain is built from TRBV7-3 and TRBJ1-1; D call uncertain. The germline V and J ends were trimmed by 1 base and 4 bases, with 10 bases remaining between them. Looked up from germline, CDR1 is SGHTA and CDR2 is FQGTGA. CDR3 length: 14 residues. Here the CDR3 DNA reads TGTGCCAGCAGCTTAATGGCGGGATCCACTGAAGCTTTCTTT. It codes for CASSLMAGSTEAFF.

The CDR3 is CASSYPQGREQYV. The CDR3 DNA follows: TGTGCCAGCAGTTACCCCCAAGGCAGGGAGCAGTACGTC. The chain links TRBV6-5 to TRBJ2-7; no firm D call. The V end lost 2 bases, the J end lost 7 bases, and 12 bases lay between the germline ends. The CDR3 runs to 13 residues. Per germline, CDR1 MNHEY and CDR2 SVGAGI.

This chain uses TRBV9 with TRBJ1-5; 9 nucleotides match TRBD1. CDR1 is SGDLS and CDR2 is YYNGEE in the germline V gene. The CDR3 is made up of 13 amino acids. V was clipped by 3 bases and J by 7 bases; unmatched bases: 2. CDR3 in amino acids: CASSADRGQPQHF. In DNA, the CDR3 is TGTGCCAGCAGCGCCGACAGGGGGCAGCCCCAGCATTTT. Variable domain in full (rest from reference TRBV9 and TRBJ1-5): DSGVTQTPKHLITATGQRVTLRCSPRSGDLSVYWYQQSLDQGLQFLIQYYNGEERAKGNILERFSAQQFPDLHSELNLSSLELGDSALYFCASSADRGQPQHFGDGTRLSIL.

The table lists this clone with many counts. The chain couples TRBV12-3 or TRBV12-4 to TRBJ2-7, with D possibly matching TRBD2 (5 bases). This CDR3 has 13 residues. V gave up 2 bases and J gave up 6 bases, with 11 bases separating them. CDR3 sequence: CASSLFTGSEQYV. The CDR3 nucleotides read TGTGCCAGCAGTTTATTTACTGGGAGCGAGCAGTACGTC.

V is TRBV19 and J is TRBJ1-1, with a possible D match to TRBD1 (6 bases). The V end lost 1 base, the J end lost 0 bases, and 9 bases lay between the germline ends. Germline values: CDR1 LNHDA, CDR2 SQIVND (reference sequence). The CDR3 is 15 residues long. CDR3 amino acids: CASSIGAGVNTEAFF. Written as DNA, the CDR3 is TGTGCCAGTAGTATAGGGGCAGGGGTGAACACTGAAGCTTTCTTT.

This chain connects TRBV10-3 to TRBJ2-3; 13 positions agree with TRBD2. The V gene's germline CDR1 is ENHRY and CDR2 SYGVKD. This CDR3 is built from 15 residues. J gave up 4 bases and V 5 bases, and 3 bases lay outside the gene matches. The CDR3 protein is CAISSTSGGSDTQYF. The CDR3 DNA sequence: TGTGCCATCAGTTCGACTAGCGGGGGGTCAGATACGCAGTATTTT.